The 23 T cell receptor beta chains below come from one sample, sequenced in a study of CD8 T cells in ankylosing spondylitis. TCRdb reanalysed the 5' RACE reads using MiXCR and keeps one entry per CDR3 protein. This sample has under 170,000 distinct CDR3 sequences, with under 55% found just once. What was sequenced was synovial fluid, either unsorted or a sorted T cell fraction (not recorded which). These TCRs come from a male donor with ankylosing spondylitis.

The chain couples TRBV11-2 to TRBJ2-2; 13 bases align to TRBD2. V dropped 2 bases and J dropped 2; count of bases not matched to a gene: 8. Germline CDR1 SGHAT, CDR2 FQNNGV. This CDR3 region has 19 residues. CDR3: CASSLSWTSGSFNTGELFF. The DNA of the CDR3 is TGTGCCAGCAGCTTAAGCTGGACTAGCGGGAGTTTTAACACCGGGGAGCTGTTTTTT.

The CDR3 sequence: CATSDANTVDSPLHF. The CDR3 nucleotides are TGTGCCACCAGTGATGCCAACACGGTGGATTCACCCCTCCACTTT. The chain uses TRBV24-1 and TRBJ1-6; D is ambiguous. V was cut by 3 bases and J by 8 bases, with 13 bases left in between. This CDR3 has 15 residues. The germline CDR1 and CDR2 sequences are KGHDR and SFDVKD.

This clonotype was recorded a few times. The chain carries TRBV28 and TRBJ2-5; D is perhaps TRBD1 (6 bases). Germline loops: CDR1 MDHEN, CDR2 SYDVKM. V was clipped by 3 bases and J by 3 bases, with 11 bases between them. This CDR3 region has 14 residues. CDR3: CASSLTAGEETQYF. The CDR3 nucleotides are TGTGCCAGCAGTTTGACGGCAGGGGAAGAGACCCAGTACTTC.

The rearrangement joins TRBV11-1 to TRBJ2-6, with a possible D match to TRBD2 (5 bases). This CDR3 region has 19 residues. V was shortened by 5 bases and J by 0 bases, with 20 bases between the two germline ends. Germline lookup yields CDR1 SGHAT and CDR2 FQDESV (reference sequence). CDR3 region: CASSGGSLRRISGANVLTF. As DNA, the CDR3 is TGTGCCAGCAGCGGAGGAAGCCTACGCAGAATCTCTGGGGCCAACGTCCTGACTTTC.

This clonotype was seen repeatedly, ten times or more. The chain links TRBV25-1 to TRBJ1-6; D is uncertain. The CDR3 loop spans 12 amino acids. The V end lost 1 base, the J end lost 9 bases, and 4 bases lay between the germline ends. Germline assignment: CDR1 MGHDK and CDR2 SYGVNS. The CDR3 here is CASSEWGSPLHF. As DNA, the CDR3 is TGTGCCAGCAGTGAATGGGGTTCACCCCTCCACTTT.

The chain couples TRBV6-1 to TRBJ2-1; maybe TRBD2 (6 bases). The length of the CDR3 is 14 residues. Germline assignment: CDR1 MNHNS and CDR2 SASEGT. The V end lost 7 bases, the J end lost 4 bases, and 14 bases lay between the germline ends. CDR3 DNA sequence: TGTGCCAGCAACCCGGGAGCGGATTACAATGAGCAGTTCTTC. Translated: CASNPGADYNEQFF.

This chain connects TRBV6-5 to TRBJ2-5; no clear D gene. V lost 2 bases to trimming and J lost 7 bases, with 17 bases between them. CDR1 and CDR2 (germline): MNHEY, SVGAGI. The length of the CDR3 is 15 residues. The CDR3 coding sequence is TGTGCCAGCAGTTACACATTCAGAGTCCCGGGGACCCAGTACTTC. Its translation is CASSYTFRVPGTQYF.

The genes are TRBV7-2 and TRBJ1-1, with D possibly matching TRBD1 (6 bases). CDR1 and CDR2 (germline): SGHTA, FQGNSA. CDR3 length: 16 residues. Trimming removed 2 bases from V and 6 bases from J, with 19 bases in between. CDR3 amino acids: CASSLIMGTSRPEAFF. CDR3 bases: TGTGCCAGCAGCTTAATTATGGGGACATCCAGACCTGAAGCTTTCTTT.

This clonotype occurred many times. The genes are TRBV5-1 and TRBJ1-2, with D tentatively TRBD1 (5 bases). This CDR3 is 17 amino acids long. Between the trimmed V and J ends, which lost 3 bases and 1 base, there was a span of 19 bases. Germline assignment: CDR1 SGHRS and CDR2 YFSETQ. The CDR3 sequence is CASSSLPTTGVNYGYTF. CDR3 nucleotides: TGCGCCAGCAGCTCCCTCCCCACTACAGGAGTTAACTATGGCTACACCTTC.

This clonotype was picked up a small number of times. V gene TRBV11-3 combines with J gene TRBJ2-1; D may be TRBD1 or TRBD2 (5 bases each). CDR3 length equals 11 residues. Trimming took 3 bases from V and 13 from J, leaving 10 bases between them. Germline V gene lookup returns CDR1 SGHNT and CDR2 YENEEA. CDR3 sequence reads: CASSLGTKQFF. The DNA of the CDR3 is TGTGCCAGCAGCTTGGGGACCAAACAGTTCTTC.

The CDR3 DNA reads TGTGCCAGCAGTCCAGGACAGGGTGGGGGCCAAGAGACCCAGTACTTC. Translation gives CASSPGQGGGQETQYF. The rearrangement links TRBV12-3 or TRBV12-4 to TRBJ2-5, with 8 bases identical to TRBD1. The V and J ends lost 5 bases and 1 base, in that order; junction bases with no gene match: 9. This CDR3 spans 16 amino acids.

The V gene is TRBV15, the J gene TRBJ2-7; D perhaps matches TRBD1 (5 bases). Per the germline V gene, CDR1 is LNHNV and CDR2 is YYDKDF (reference sequence). The CDR3 covers 16 residues. Trimming removed 0 bases at V and 2 bases at J, with 14 bases between. CDR3 coding DNA: TGTGCCACCAGCAGAGATCACGGCAAAGGGGCCTACGAGCAGTACTTC. Amino acid sequence: CATSRDHGKGAYEQYF. Supplemented by reference TRBV15 and TRBJ2-7, the full variable domain reads DAMVIQNPRYQVTQFGKPVTLSCSQTLNHNVMYWYQQKSSQAPKLLFHYYDKDFNNEADTPDNFQSRRPNTSFCFLDIRSPGLGDTAMYLCATSRDHGKGAYEQYFGPGTRLTVT.

The chain has TRBV27 and TRBJ2-1; 10 bases line up with TRBD2. V lost 4 bases to trimming and J lost 4 bases; unmatched junction nucleotides: 10. Germline CDR1 MNHEY, CDR2 SMNVEV (reference sequence). The CDR3 totals 17 residues. DNA for the CDR3: TGTGCCAGCAGTTGGAGGCTAGCGGGAGCGTCTTACAATGAGCAGTTCTTC. Residues: CASSWRLAGASYNEQFF.

The V call is TRBV5-1, the J call TRBJ2-1, with D hard to call. The V and J ends lost 0 bases and 4 bases respectively, with 14 bases between them. This CDR3 spans 16 amino acids. Germline V gene sequence: CDR1 SGHRS, CDR2 YFSETQ. The CDR3 nucleotides read TGCGCCAGCAGCTTGGTATGGCGGCCATTTTACAATGAGCAGTTCTTC. Translating gives CASSLVWRPFYNEQFF.

This chain uses TRBV27 with TRBJ2-2, with D unclear. CDR1 is MNHEY, CDR2 SMNVEV, per germline (reference sequence). The CDR3 totals 15 residues. V was shortened by 7 bases and J by 10 bases, with 22 bases between the two germline ends. CDR3 loop: CASTPRRLGFEELFF. CDR3 sequence (DNA): TGTGCCAGCACCCCTAGGCGGCTTGGTTTCGAGGAGCTGTTTTTT.

This rearrangement joins TRBV7-8 to TRBJ1-4; D is perhaps TRBD1 (6 bases). The germline V and J ends were trimmed by 1 base and 3 bases, with 15 bases remaining between them. The CDR3 length is 17 residues. Germline V CDR1 and CDR2: SGHVS, FQNEAQ. The CDR3 reads CASSLGGGGWANEKLFF. CDR3 nucleotide sequence: TGTGCCAGCAGCTTAGGAGGGGGGGGTTGGGCTAATGAAAAACTGTTTTTT.

This chain links TRBV11-2 with TRBJ2-1; TRBD2 might be the D (5 bases). Germline assignment: CDR1 SGHAT and CDR2 FQNNGV. Trimming removed 1 base at V and 2 bases at J, with 15 bases between. CDR3 length equals 17 residues. This chain's CDR3 is CASSLAESSGPYNEQFF. The DNA for the CDR3 is TGTGCCAGCAGCTTAGCTGAATCGAGCGGACCCTACAATGAGCAGTTCTTC.

On this clonotype itself: Given a much more abundant clone one base away, this may be a read error. The V and J genes are TRBV19 and TRBJ2-3, with D possibly matching TRBD2 (5 bases). There are 15 residues in the CDR3. Per germline, CDR1 LNHDA and CDR2 SQIVND (reference sequence). CDR3 sequence (DNA): TGTGCCAGTAAAGGCCTTGAGCGGCACACAGATTCGCAGTATTTT. Translated: CASKGLERHTDSQYF.

The V and J genes are TRBV11-3 and TRBJ2-5, with TRBD2 matching 11 bases. This CDR3 has 15 amino acids. The ends lost 5 bases at V and 4 bases at J; junction bases unmatched: 6. Germline V CDR1 and CDR2: SGHNT, YENEEA. CDR3 in amino acids: CASSPNGLAGETQYF. The CDR3 DNA reads as TGTGCCAGCAGCCCTAACGGACTAGCGGGAGAGACCCAGTACTTC. Full variable domain (rest looked up from reference TRBV11-3 and TRBJ2-5): EAGVVQSPRYKIIEKKQPVAFWCNPISGHNTLYWYLQNLGQGPELLIRYENEEAVDDSQLPKDRFSAERLKGVDSTLKIQPAELGDSAVYLCASSPNGLAGETQYFGPGTRLLVL.

V is TRBV7-9 and J is TRBJ1-1; weak D call: TRBD1 (6 bases). Germline V gives CDR1 SEHNR, CDR2 FQNEAQ (reference sequence). Trimming pared 8 bases from V and 1 base from J, leaving 14 bases between. The CDR3 length is 14 residues. CDR3 loop: CASGLTGTNTEAFF. The CDR3 DNA follows: TGTGCCAGCGGACTGACAGGTACGAACACTGAAGCTTTCTTT.

This clonotype has only a few counts. V is TRBV6-1 and J is TRBJ2-7; D is perhaps TRBD1 or TRBD2 (5 bases each). V gave up 6 bases and J gave up 7 bases, with 16 bases separating them. This CDR3 contains 13 residues. Germline-derived CDR1 and CDR2 are MNHNS and SASEGT. The chain's CDR3 is CASSPMGVWEQYF. CDR3 DNA sequence: TGTGCCAGCAGCCCCATGGGGGTGTGGGAGCAGTACTTC.

The chain couples TRBV5-1 to TRBJ1-2, with D possibly TRBD1 on 5 matching bases. Looked up from germline, CDR1 is SGHRS and CDR2 is YFSETQ. Deletions cut 3 bases from V and 4 bases from J, with 13 bases between. The CDR3 length is 14 residues. CDR3 nucleotide sequence: TGCGCCAGCAGCTCCGGGACTTACGGCTATGGCTACACCTTC. This sequence encodes CASSSGTYGYGYTF.

This clonotype was picked up a small number of times. V and J are TRBV24-1 and TRBJ2-1, with 13 nucleotides matching TRBD2. Germline CDR1 is KGHDR and CDR2 is SFDVKD. This CDR3 region has 15 residues. V shed 3 bases, J shed 12 bases, and the junction held 7 bases outside the gene matches. The DNA of the CDR3 is TGTGCCACCAGTGATCGGACTAGCGGGAGCGTCTGGCAGTTCTTC. Protein sequence: CATSDRTSGSVWQFF.